These T cell receptor beta chains were read from a single sample in a study of PD-1 blockade in classical Hodgkin lymphoma. Data came from immunoSEQ multiplex PCR; TCRdb stores just in-frame clones and leaves some out. There are about 93,000 clones in the sample; 80% to 95% occur only once, and 2.6% lies in the top ten. The sample was peripheral blood mononuclear cells (PBMCs), taken before the second cycle of nivolumab. These receptors came from a human donor with classical Hodgkin lymphoma. The CDR3 runs from the conserved cysteine through the conserved F or W. D genes are given only for firm matches. Clone size is not always given. Where it is, it says once, few, many or a class for expanded clones.

D gene: TRBD1
J gene: TRBJ2-7
V gene: TRBV30
clone size: once
CDR3 DNA: TGTGCCTGGAGTCCCCGGGACAGTACCTACGAGCAGTACTTC
CDR3 protein: CAWSPRDSTYEQYF

D gene: TRBD2
J gene: TRBJ2-2
V gene: TRBV7-2
clone size: -
CDR3 DNA: TGTGCCAGCAGCCCTAAAGGTAGCGGGGCTGGAACCGGGGAGCTGTTTTTT
CDR3 protein: CASSPKGSGAGTGELFF

D gene: -
J gene: TRBJ2-5
V gene: TRBV27
clone size: -
CDR3 DNA: TGTGCCAGCAGTGACCCGGGGCGGGGTGGGGAGCAGTACTTC
CDR3 protein: CASSDPGRGGEQYF

D gene: -
J gene: TRBJ1-1
V gene: TRBV7-9
clone size: -
CDR3 DNA: TGTGCCAGCAGCTTAGGGTCGGGGGGCACTGAAGCTTTCTTT
CDR3 protein: CASSLGSGGTEAFF

D gene: TRBD1
J gene: TRBJ2-2
V gene: TRBV6-6
clone size: -
CDR3 DNA: TGTGCCAGCAGTTGGGACAGACCGAACACCGGGGAGCTGTTTTTT
CDR3 protein: CASSWDRPNTGELFF

D gene: -
J gene: TRBJ1-1
V gene: TRBV6-4
clone size: few
CDR3 DNA: TGTGCCAGCAGTGAAAGGCACTTATCGAACACTGAAGCTTTCTTT
CDR3 protein: CASSERHLSNTEAFF

D gene: -
J gene: TRBJ1-5
V gene: TRBV5-1
clone size: -
CDR3 DNA: TGCGCCAGCAGCTTGGATGGTGGCAATCAGCCCCAGCATTTT
CDR3 protein: CASSLDGGNQPQHF

D gene: -
J gene: TRBJ2-2
V gene: TRBV7-9
clone size: -
CDR3 DNA: TGTGCCAGCAGCTCGGAACAATTTACCGGGGAGCTGTTTTTT
CDR3 protein: CASSSEQFTGELFF

D gene: -
J gene: TRBJ2-4
V gene: TRBV5-1
clone size: -
CDR3 DNA: TGCGCCAGCAGTACCGGGACACACGGCAACATTCAGTACTTC
CDR3 protein: CASSTGTHGNIQYF

D gene: TRBD1
J gene: TRBJ1-5
V gene: TRBV5-4
clone size: -
CDR3 DNA: TGTGCCAGCAGTTACAGGGGCGTAAATCAGCCCCAGCATTTT
CDR3 protein: CASSYRGVNQPQHF

D gene: -
J gene: TRBJ2-7
V gene: TRBV18
clone size: -
CDR3 DNA: TGTGCCAGCTCACCACCGATCCGAGACACAGACTACGAGCAGTACTTC
CDR3 protein: CASSPPIRDTDYEQYF

D gene: -
J gene: TRBJ2-2
V gene: TRBV25-1
clone size: -
CDR3 DNA: TGTGCCAGCAGTGAATTCTCGGGCTTGAACACCGGGGAGCTGTTTTTT
CDR3 protein: CASSEFSGLNTGELFF

D gene: -
J gene: TRBJ1-1
V gene: TRBV27
clone size: few
CDR3 DNA: TGTGCCAGCAGTTTATCCCCGGCCCAGGGAGCTTTCTTT
CDR3 protein: CASSLSPAQGAFF

D gene: TRBD2
J gene: TRBJ2-4
V gene: TRBV6-1
clone size: -
CDR3 DNA: TGTGCCAGCAGTGAAAGGCTAGCGGCTACTTTAGCCAAAAACATTCAGTACTTC
CDR3 protein: CASSERLAATLAKNIQYF

D gene: -
J gene: TRBJ1-3
V gene: TRBV6-5
clone size: -
CDR3 DNA: TGTGCCAGCAGTTACGGGGGCAGGTCTGGAAACACCATATATTTT
CDR3 protein: CASSYGGRSGNTIYF

D gene: -
J gene: TRBJ2-3
V gene: TRBV9
clone size: once
CDR3 DNA: TGTGCCAGCAGCTCCCGTGCCCAGGCTAGCACAGATACGCAGTATTTT
CDR3 protein: CASSSRAQASTDTQYF

D gene: -
J gene: TRBJ1-1
V gene: TRBV5-4
clone size: -
CDR3 DNA: TGTGCCAGCAGCTTGAAGGAAACTCTGACTGAAGCTTTCTTT
CDR3 protein: CASSLKETLTEAFF

D gene: TRBD2
J gene: TRBJ2-7
V gene: TRBV2
clone size: -
CDR3 DNA: TGTGCCAGCAGGAACGACCGGCTAGCGGGGAGCTCCTACGAGCAGTACTTC
CDR3 protein: CASRNDRLAGSSYEQYF

D gene: -
J gene: TRBJ1-4
V gene: TRBV6-5
clone size: -
CDR3 DNA: TGTGCCAGCAGTTACCGGGGGCGAGGGGCTAATGAAAAACTGTTTTTT
CDR3 protein: CASSYRGRGANEKLFF

D gene: TRBD1
J gene: TRBJ1-3
V gene: TRBV13
clone size: -
CDR3 DNA: TGTGCCAGCAGCCCCCGCGGGACAGGGCTGGGTGACACCATATATTTT
CDR3 protein: CASSPRGTGLGDTIYF

D gene: -
J gene: TRBJ2-1
V gene: TRBV29-1
clone size: -
CDR3 DNA: TGCAGCGTTAGCCTTCCGCAGGGGGGATACAATGAGCAGTTCTTC
CDR3 protein: CSVSLPQGGYNEQFF

D gene: -
J gene: TRBJ2-1
V gene: TRBV19
clone size: -
CDR3 DNA: TGTGCCAGTAGTATGGTCGCCACCTACAATGAGCAGTTCTTC
CDR3 protein: CASSMVATYNEQFF

D gene: -
J gene: TRBJ2-3
V gene: TRBV25-1
clone size: once
CDR3 DNA: TGTGCCAGCAGTGAATTCGGCAGCGGAAATGCAGATACGCAGTATTTT
CDR3 protein: CASSEFGSGNADTQYF

D gene: -
J gene: TRBJ2-5
V gene: TRBV27
clone size: -
CDR3 DNA: TGTGCCAGTCCGGACGGTATAGGGCAAGAGACCCAGTACTTC
CDR3 protein: CASPDGIGQETQYF

D gene: -
J gene: TRBJ2-2
V gene: TRBV9
clone size: -
CDR3 DNA: TGTGCCAGCAGCGTAGGAGGGCGAGGGGAGCTGTTTTTT
CDR3 protein: CASSVGGRGELFF

D gene: TRBD1
J gene: TRBJ1-1
V gene: TRBV28
clone size: -
CDR3 DNA: TGTGCCAGCAGTCTCGGACAGGCGAACACTGAAGCTTTCTTT
CDR3 protein: CASSLGQANTEAFF

D gene: -
J gene: TRBJ1-2
V gene: TRBV9
clone size: -
CDR3 DNA: TGTGCCAGCAGCCTTTCTGTTCTGGCAGATCCGGACCCTAACTATGGCTACACCTTC
CDR3 protein: CASSLSVLADPDPNYGYTF

D gene: -
J gene: TRBJ1-5
V gene: TRBV27
clone size: -
CDR3 DNA: TGTGCCAGCAGTCCGGACGGGAGCAATCAGCCCCAGCATTTT
CDR3 protein: CASSPDGSNQPQHF

D gene: -
J gene: TRBJ1-5
V gene: TRBV4-1
clone size: -
CDR3 DNA: TGCGCCAGCAGCCAAGAAGCTTCTCACCCAGGGTTTTGGAATCAGCCCCAGCATTTT
CDR3 protein: CASSQEASHPGFWNQPQHF

D gene: -
J gene: TRBJ1-5
V gene: TRBV18
clone size: once
CDR3 DNA: TGTGCCAGCTCACCTGAGGGCAATCAGCCCCAGCATTTT
CDR3 protein: CASSPEGNQPQHF

D gene: TRBD2
J gene: TRBJ2-7
V gene: TRBV4-1
clone size: -
CDR3 DNA: TGCGCCAGCAGCCAAGATCGGGGTTTCGTGGCTAGCGGGAGAAACGAGCAGTACTTC
CDR3 protein: CASSQDRGFVASGRNEQYF

D gene: -
J gene: TRBJ2-5
V gene: TRBV4-2
clone size: -
CDR3 DNA: TGTGCCAGCAGCCAAGATCTACCCAGCCAAGAGACCCAGTACTTC
CDR3 protein: CASSQDLPSQETQYF

D gene: -
J gene: TRBJ2-2
V gene: TRBV27
clone size: -
CDR3 DNA: TGTGCCAGCAGTTTGATGGCTTGGGGCGGGGAGCTGTTTTTT
CDR3 protein: CASSLMAWGGELFF

D gene: TRBD1
J gene: TRBJ2-5
V gene: TRBV7-7
clone size: -
CDR3 DNA: TGTGCCAGCAGCCCTGGGACAGGGGCAGAGACCCAGTACTTC
CDR3 protein: CASSPGTGAETQYF

D gene: TRBD2
J gene: TRBJ2-7
V gene: TRBV9
clone size: -
CDR3 DNA: TGTGCCAGCAGCGTAGGGACTAGCGGGCCCTACGAGCAGTACTTC
CDR3 protein: CASSVGTSGPYEQYF